The source of this T cell receptor (beta chain) is a study of T cell responses to AZD1222 COVID-19 vaccine. Measured with immunoSEQ multiplex PCR; TCRdb has only the in-frame clones, and not every one. The table has roughly 140,000 clones, 90% to 95% seen once; the top ten hold less than 3.5%. Germline CDR1 is PRHDT and CDR2 is FYEKMQ (reference sequence). V lost 7 bases, J lost 6 bases, and 7 bases lay in between. This CDR3 contains 12 residues. Regarding this clone: Its antigen is not identified.

General observations from the study: Spike-specific TCR breadth and depth rose after two AZD1222 doses. Clonal diversity was possibly underestimated, and white British individuals and females predominated among donors. Without day 14 samples, only post-peak T cell repertoires were studied.

The genes are TRBV13 and TRBJ1-6; D might be TRBD1 (6 bases). Sequenced here: peripheral blood, sampled on day 0 of MenACWY control vaccination. The sequence derives from an adult in good health. The CDR3 region is CASKGGNSPLHF. CDR3 coding DNA: TGTGCCAGCAAAGGGGGTAATTCACCCCTCCACTTT.